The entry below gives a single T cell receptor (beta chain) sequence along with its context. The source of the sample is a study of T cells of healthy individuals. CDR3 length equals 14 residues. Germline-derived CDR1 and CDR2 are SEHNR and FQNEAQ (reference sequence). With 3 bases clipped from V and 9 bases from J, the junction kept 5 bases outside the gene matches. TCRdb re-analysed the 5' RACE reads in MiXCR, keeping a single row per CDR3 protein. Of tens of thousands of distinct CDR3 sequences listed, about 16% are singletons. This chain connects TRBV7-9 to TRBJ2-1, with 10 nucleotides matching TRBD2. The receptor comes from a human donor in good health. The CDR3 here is CASSLIGTSAEQFF. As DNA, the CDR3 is TGTGCCAGCAGCTTGATCGGGACTAGCGCTGAGCAGTTCTTC.